This is a list of T cell receptor beta chains from one sample in a study of OX40 agonist ivuxolimab in advanced cancers. The protocol was immunoSEQ multiplex PCR, while the TCRdb copy is restricted to in-frame clones and leaves out a portion. The data contain about 82,000 clones, 92% of them singletons. This specimen consisted of CD4+ or CD8+ T cells sorted from blood, obtained in a trial of the OX40 agonist ivuxolimab. These receptors all come from an adult with an advanced solid tumor such as melanoma, head and neck, liver or kidney cancer. The conserved cysteine and the conserved F or W are not part of the CDR3 here.

v_call	j_call	cdr3_aa
TRBV9	TRBJ2-3	ASSVRPLGTDTQY
TRBV5-1	TRBJ2-5	ASSTLGTGGFETQY
TRBV30	TRBJ2-5	AWGTTGGGETQY
TRBV5-1	TRBJ2-4	ASSLAVENIQY
TRBV6-1	TRBJ2-7	ASSAGPLREQY
TRBV5-4	TRBJ1-4	ASSPRTEKLF
TRBV5-4	TRBJ2-7	ASSSDYYEQY
TRBV6-6	TRBJ1-1	ASSRQGAVAEAF
TRBV5-8	TRBJ1-5	ASSEGQGEQPQH
TRBV6-5	TRBJ1-2	ASSLGQGGVYGYT
TRBV5-1	TRBJ2-2	ASYSGGDTGELF
TRBV25-1	TRBJ1-5	ASSDPGTGNQPQH
TRBV19	TRBJ2-2	ASSVPFANTGELF
TRBV6-5	TRBJ2-1	ASRPSGRRDEQF
TRBV5-1	TRBJ2-5	ASSLGAAQETQY
TRBV10-2	TRBJ1-2	ASSVSDYGYT
TRBV6-5	TRBJ2-1	ASTGTAYNEQF
TRBV28	TRBJ2-7	ASSSGTVYEQY
TRBV19	TRBJ2-7	ASRTSGQTGGEQY
TRBV6-5	TRBJ1-1	AAQGVRTEAF
TRBV19	TRBJ2-2	ASKQIRGTKPTGELF
TRBV11-2	TRBJ2-5	ASSVGTRPQETQY
TRBV4-2	TRBJ2-1	ASSQASTSGSGYEQF
TRBV11-2	TRBJ2-3	ASSLDRDTQY
TRBV9	TRBJ2-2	ASSTSSDSVGLF
TRBV27	TRBJ2-5	ASSESTGAIETQY
TRBV6-6	TRBJ2-5	ASNLRQETQY
TRBV6-4	TRBJ1-4	ASKGILNEKLF
TRBV19	TRBJ1-5	ASSIDRTARGPNSNQPQH
TRBV6-1	TRBJ2-7	ASSEAGTDYEQY
TRBV6-5	TRBJ2-1	ASSYRGVGYNEQF
TRBV6-5	TRBJ2-3	ASSYSIYRGTDTQY
TRBV5-1	TRBJ2-5	ASSSGREQEAQY
TRBV11-2	TRBJ1-5	ASSQGPQPQH
TRBV9	TRBJ1-3	ASSVAMGNGNTIY
TRBV19	TRBJ1-2	ASSGLQGARYGYT
TRBV10-1	TRBJ2-3	ASSESVGTDTQY